Each of the 11 T cell receptor beta chains below was sequenced from the same sample in a study of control samples from healthy donors and cancer patients. Using immunoSEQ multiplex PCR, the repertoire was profiled, and TCRdb retains in-frame clones only, with some absent. The data show about 130,000 clones, 90% seen once. Material for sequencing was blood. The receptors stem from a middle-aged man in good health.

J is TRBJ1-3 and V is TRBV7-9, with D hard to call. Germline assignment: CDR1 SEHNR and CDR2 FQNEAQ (reference sequence). Trimming removed 5 bases from V and 2 bases from J, with 10 bases in between. This CDR3 spans 14 amino acids. In nucleotides, the CDR3 is TGTGCCAGCAGCCTGGTCGGGGCTGGAAACACCATATATTTT. Translation: CASSLVGAGNTIYF.

This chain uses TRBV11-2 with TRBJ2-7; 8 bases align to TRBD2. With 1 base clipped from V and 3 bases from J, the junction kept 5 bases outside the gene matches. CDR1 and CDR2 (germline): SGHAT, FQNNGV. The CDR3 sequence is 15 residues long. CDR3 loop: CASSLVAGGLYEQYF. CDR3 nucleotide sequence: TGTGCCAGCAGCTTAGTTGCGGGGGGCCTCTACGAGCAGTACTTC.

This rearrangement joins TRBV6-4 to TRBJ1-1; D gene uncertain. Germline CDR1 is MRHNA and CDR2 is SNTAGT. Between the trimmed V and J ends, which lost 5 bases and 4 bases, there was a span of 11 bases. The CDR3 spans 13 residues. The CDR3 region is CASSPRGVTEAFF. Here the CDR3 DNA reads TGTGCCAGCAGTCCCCGGGGAGTCACTGAAGCTTTCTTT.

This rearrangement joins TRBV19 to TRBJ2-1; a possible D gene is TRBD2 (6 bases). CDR3 length: 14 amino acids. V was cut by 7 bases and J by 3 bases, with 13 bases left in between. From germline, CDR1 is LNHDA and CDR2 SQIVND (reference sequence). The CDR3 here is CASKEGPGYNEQFF. The CDR3 region has the DNA TGTGCCAGTAAGGAGGGGCCCGGCTACAATGAGCAGTTCTTC.

In DNA form, the CDR3 reads TGTGCCAGTAGGTTGTCGGGCCGACAAGAGACCCAGTACTTC. This gives the protein CASRLSGRQETQYF. V is TRBV19 and J is TRBJ2-5; D call uncertain. Looked up from germline, CDR1 is LNHDA and CDR2 is SQIVND (reference sequence). This CDR3 comprises 14 residues. V lost 6 bases and J 2 bases, leaving 13 bases between the germline ends.

The J gene is TRBJ2-1, the V gene TRBV5-1; no definite D call. V shed 0 bases and J shed 0 bases, with 10 bases lying between them. Germline CDR1 SGHRS, CDR2 YFSETQ. The CDR3 sequence is 16 residues long. The CDR3 region has the DNA TGCGCCAGCAGCTTGGACACATTCGCCTCCTACAATGAGCAGTTCTTC. This gives the protein CASSLDTFASYNEQFF.

The genes are TRBV28 and TRBJ2-7; D not certain. The CDR3 covers 12 residues. Deletions cut 6 bases from V and 3 bases from J, with 9 bases between. Germline CDR1 is MDHEN and CDR2 is SYDVKM. CDR3 sequence (DNA): TGTGCCAGCAGAACACCAAGCTACGAGCAGTACTTC. Translation gives CASRTPSYEQYF.

The rearrangement links TRBV5-4 to TRBJ2-7, with 9 bases aligning to TRBD1. This CDR3 is 15 amino acids long. CDR1 and CDR2 (germline): SGHNT, YYREEE (reference sequence). With 4 bases clipped from V and 2 bases from J, the junction kept 7 bases outside the gene matches. The CDR3 DNA reads TGTGCCAGCAGCACCTACAGGGGGCTACCCTACGAGCAGTACTTC. Its translation: CASSTYRGLPYEQYF.

The rearrangement joins TRBV28 to TRBJ2-7; D is possibly TRBD1 (5 bases). Germline V gene data show CDR1 as MDHEN and CDR2 as SYDVKM. V was pared by 1 base and J by 2 bases, with 6 bases between. The CDR3 has 13 residues. The CDR3 DNA reads TGTGCCAGCAGTTTATTGACAGCCTACGAGCAGTACTTC. Translation gives CASSLLTAYEQYF.

This clone appeared many times. The chain joins TRBV6-5 to TRBJ1-6; D is unresolved. Germline loops: CDR1 MNHEY, CDR2 SVGAGI. V dropped 2 bases and J dropped 4 bases, with 9 bases sitting between them. The CDR3 extends over 15 amino acids. CDR3: CASSYGFLYNSPLHF. For the CDR3, the DNA is TGTGCCAGCAGTTACGGATTTTTATATAATTCACCCCTCCACTTT.

This chain uses TRBV5-1 with TRBJ2-1, with D unclear. CDR3 length: 14 residues. Trimming pared 0 bases from V and 4 bases from J, leaving 8 bases between. Germline assignment: CDR1 SGHRS and CDR2 YFSETQ. The DNA of the CDR3 is TGCGCCAGCAGCTTGGTCCTAGGATACAATGAGCAGTTCTTC. Amino acid sequence: CASSLVLGYNEQFF. The full variable domain, its missing parts supplied by reference TRBV5-1 and TRBJ2-1, is KAGVTQTPRYLIKTRGQQVTLSCSPISGHRSVSWYQQTPGQGLQFLFEYFSETQRNKGNFPGRFSGRQFSNSRSEMNVSTLELGDSALYLCASSLVLGYNEQFFGPGTRLTVL.